A selection of T cell receptor beta chains follows, all from one sample in a study of follicular helper T cells after annual influenza vaccination. This table comes from immunoSEQ multiplex PCR, and its TCRdb copy is limited to in-frame clones, with some not included. Of more than 7,500 clones in the sample, 80% to 90% were seen once. The sequenced sample was CXCR5+ CD38- circulating T follicular helper cells from blood, obtained on the day of influenza vaccination. The receptors were gathered from an adult who received the influenza vaccine. Both conserved end residues are part of each CDR3. Each record gives: V gene, J gene, clone size, D gene, CDR3 DNA, CDR3 protein. The D gene is left open where the match is weak. Clone size is given for some rows only: seen once, a few or many times, or a class if the clone is expanded.

>TRBV19|TRBJ1-2|.|.
TGTGCCAGCGGCGGGGGAAATGGCTACACCTTC
CASGGGNGYTF
>TRBV11-2|TRBJ2-7|.|.
TGTGCCAGCAGCTTAGTGGGGGGGCGCAGCGAGCAGTACTTC
CASSLVGGRSEQYF
>TRBV11-2|TRBJ2-6|.|.
TGTGCCAGCAGCGCGGGTTCTGGGGCCAACGTCCTGACTTTC
CASSAGSGANVLTF
>TRBV7-2|TRBJ2-1|.|TRBD2
TGTGCCAGCAGCTTACTTTCCTATGTTAGGGTCGGGGGGGGTGAACAGTTCTTC
CASSLLSYVRVGGGEQFF
>TRBV11-1|TRBJ1-1|.|TRBD1
TGTGCCAGCAGCTTAGCTACAGACAGGGATACTGAAGCTTTCTTT
CASSLATDRDTEAFF
>TRBV27|TRBJ2-7|.|.
TGTGCCAGCAGTTTAGGAGTAGACGAGCAGTACTTC
CASSLGVDEQYF
>TRBV7-2|TRBJ1-1|.|TRBD1
TGTGCCAGCAGCCTTACAGGGGGCACTGAAGCTTTCTTT
CASSLTGGTEAFF
>TRBV25-1|TRBJ2-7|.|TRBD1
TGTGCCAGCAGTGATGCGACAGGGGGGGACGAGCAGTACTTC
CASSDATGGDEQYF
>TRBV5-6|TRBJ2-1|.|TRBD2
TGTGCCAGCAGCTCAACTAGCGGGGGGGCGCATGAGCAGTTCTTC
CASSSTSGGAHEQFF
>TRBV5-1|TRBJ2-5|.|.
TGCGCCAGCAGCTCCCAGGGCACGGAGACCCAGTACTTC
CASSSQGTETQYF
>TRBV9|TRBJ1-5|.|.
TGTGCCAGCAGCGTACGCAACAGGGGCAATCAGCCCCAGCATTTT
CASSVRNRGNQPQHF
>TRBV19|TRBJ2-2|.|.
TGTGCCAGTAGTATCGGGGAGAACACCGGGGAGCTGTTTTTT
CASSIGENTGELFF
>TRBV7-2|TRBJ2-7|.|.
TGTGCCAGCAGCTCACAAGGGGAGTCCTACGAGCAGTACTTC
CASSSQGESYEQYF
>TRBV27|TRBJ2-3|.|TRBD1
TGTGCCAGCAGTTTATCCCCCCGGGACAGCCGCACAGATACGCAGTATTTT
CASSLSPRDSRTDTQYF
>TRBV6-5|TRBJ1-4|.|TRBD1
TGTGCCAGCTCATCGACAGGGCAAGATGAAAAACTGTTTTTT
CASSSTGQDEKLFF
>TRBV10-3|TRBJ2-7|.|.
TGTGCCATCAGTGGGAGATTGACAGGCGATTCCTACGAGCAGTACTTC
CAISGRLTGDSYEQYF
>TRBV29-1|TRBJ1-1|.|TRBD1
TGCAGCGCAACCCCCCCCGGACAGGGGGCGAGAACTGAAGCTTTCTTT
CSATPPGQGARTEAFF
>TRBV21-1|TRBJ2-1|.|.
TGTGCCAGCAGAGGTGTACTAGCTACACCATCCGACAATGAGCAGTTCTTC
CASRGVLATPSDNEQFF
>TRBV7-2|TRBJ2-1|.|TRBD1
TGTGCCAGCAGCTTAGAACCCCAGGGGGTTGAGCAGTTCTTC
CASSLEPQGVEQFF
>TRBV6-9|TRBJ1-2|.|.
TGTGCCAGCAGTGTGGAGGCTTACGGAAAGACCTATGGCTACACCTTC
CASSVEAYGKTYGYTF
>TRBV7-2|TRBJ2-3|.|.
TGTGCCAGCAGCTTAGAGACGGGGAGCACAGATACGCAGTATTTT
CASSLETGSTDTQYF
>TRBV19|TRBJ2-7|.|TRBD2
TGTGCCAGTAGTATAGGTCGGGAGGACGAGCAGTACTTC
CASSIGREDEQYF
>TRBV19|TRBJ2-3|.|TRBD2
TGTGCCAGTAGTACTGGGGAGGGGACAGATACGCAGTATTTT
CASSTGEGTDTQYF
>TRBV30|TRBJ2-1|.|.
TGTGCCTGGACCAGGGAGTTTGGCAATGAGCAGTTCTTC
CAWTREFGNEQFF
>TRBV19|TRBJ2-3|.|TRBD2
TGTGCCAGTAGTAGGGTAGGCGGGGGAAAGAGAGATACGCAGTATTTT
CASSRVGGGKRDTQYF
>TRBV5-1|TRBJ2-3|once|TRBD2
TGCGCCAGCAGCCGGACTGGGACTAGCGGGGGGCCAGATACGCAGTATTTT
CASSRTGTSGGPDTQYF
>TRBV15|TRBJ1-3|.|.
TGTGCCACCAGGGGGGTCTCTGGAAACACCATATATTTT
CATRGVSGNTIYF
>TRBV5-4|TRBJ1-1|.|.
TGTGCCAGCAGAGGGGGGCTGGCGAACACTGAAGCTTTCTTT
CASRGGLANTEAFF
>TRBV5-1|TRBJ1-2|.|.
TGCGCCAGCAGCTTGGAAGTTGCGGCAGGCCACTATGGCTACACCTTC
CASSLEVAAGHYGYTF
>TRBV30|TRBJ1-4|.|.
TGTGCCTGGAGTGTATCTTCCGGACCCGAAAAACTGTTTTTT
CAWSVSSGPEKLFF
>TRBV7-6|TRBJ2-6|.|.
TGTGCCAGCAGCTTCGGGACTCCACTATCTGGGGCCAACGTCCTGACTTTC
CASSFGTPLSGANVLTF
>TRBV11-2|TRBJ2-7|.|TRBD1
TGTGCCAGCAGCCTCGGCGGGACAGGGTCCTACGAGCAGTACTTC
CASSLGGTGSYEQYF
>TRBV7-2|TRBJ2-7|.|.
TGTGCCAGCAGCAGAGGCGGTTTCGAGCAGTACTTC
CASSRGGFEQYF
>TRBV6-1|TRBJ1-2|.|.
TGTGCCAGCACCTTACTGGACAGTGCAAATGGCTACACCTTC
CASTLLDSANGYTF
>TRBV6-1|TRBJ1-6|.|TRBD1
TGTGCCAGCCTCCTGGACAGGAGTAATTCACCCCTCCACTTT
CASLLDRSNSPLHF
>TRBV5-6|TRBJ1-2|once|TRBD1
TGTGCCAGCATCGAGGACAGGGATTACGTGAGGGACTATGGCTACACCTTC
CASIEDRDYVRDYGYTF
>TRBV6-1|TRBJ2-1|.|.
TGTGCCAGTAGCAAGGGGCTAGCAATCCATGAGCAGTTCTTC
CASSKGLAIHEQFF
>TRBV7-2|TRBJ1-2|.|TRBD1
TGTGCCAGCAGCTCCTCCCCGACAGGGGCTCGCGGCCTATATGGCTACACCTTC
CASSSSPTGARGLYGYTF
>TRBV5-4|TRBJ2-2|.|.
TGTGCCAGCAGCTGGGACCTTAAGAACACCGGGGAGCTGTTTTTT
CASSWDLKNTGELFF
>TRBV27|TRBJ2-7|.|TRBD1
TGTGCCAGCAGGCTATCGACAGGGGACGAGCAGTACTTC
CASRLSTGDEQYF
>TRBV10-1|TRBJ1-1|.|.
TGCGCCAGCAGTGTTGGGGGGACTGAAGCTTTCTTT
CASSVGGTEAFF
>TRBV18|TRBJ2-1|.|TRBD1
TGTGCCAGCTCACGACGGACAGGGGGCAATGAGCAGTTCTTC
CASSRRTGGNEQFF
>TRBV11-2|TRBJ1-1|.|.
TGTGCCAGCAGCTTAGCTCGGTCAGGGCGGAACACTGAAGCTTTCTTT
CASSLARSGRNTEAFF
>TRBV5-1|TRBJ1-1|once|TRBD1
TGCGCCAGCAGCAGGACAGGGGTTTACACTGAAGCTTTCTTT
CASSRTGVYTEAFF
>TRBV7-2|TRBJ1-5|.|TRBD1
TGTGCCAGCAGCTCCGGGACAGGGCAGAATCAGCCCCAGCATTTT
CASSSGTGQNQPQHF
>TRBV5-1|TRBJ1-4|.|TRBD1
TGCGCCAGCGGGACAGGGGGCGGTGAAAAACTGTTTTTT
CASGTGGGEKLFF
>TRBV5-1|TRBJ1-1|.|.
TGCGCCAGCAGCTTGGTAGGAGGCCGTGAAGCTTTCTTT
CASSLVGGREAFF
>TRBV2|TRBJ2-1|.|.
TGTGCCAGCAGCCGAAGGAGCTACAATGAGCAGTTCTTC
CASSRRSYNEQFF
>TRBV6-5|TRBJ1-2|.|TRBD1
TGTGCCAGCAGGCGTACGATGACAGGGTCCTATGGCTACACCTTC
CASRRTMTGSYGYTF
>TRBV5-1|TRBJ2-7|.|TRBD1
TGCGCCAGCAGCCCCTGGGACAGGGAGAGGGAGCAGTACTTC
CASSPWDREREQYF
>TRBV5-6|TRBJ2-7|.|.
TGTGCCAGCAGCTTGGGAGGGGTTCACGGCTACGAGCAGTACTTC
CASSLGGVHGYEQYF
>TRBV6-4|TRBJ2-4|.|TRBD1
TGTGCCAGCAGTGACTCGGCTGGACAGGGGAACATTCAGTACTTC
CASSDSAGQGNIQYF
>TRBV18|TRBJ1-2|.|TRBD1
TGTGCCAGCTCACCCCGGGACAGGAGTGGCTACACCTTC
CASSPRDRSGYTF
>TRBV18|TRBJ2-2|.|TRBD2
TGTGCCAGCTCACCAATATTGCTAGCGGGGAACACCGGGGAGCTGTTTTTT
CASSPILLAGNTGELFF
>TRBV4-3|TRBJ2-3|once|TRBD2
TGCGCCAGCAGCCAAGCGATAGCGGGGGCTGGGACAGATACGCAGTATTTT
CASSQAIAGAGTDTQYF
>TRBV9|TRBJ1-6|.|.
TGTGCCAGCAGCAGAGGGGTGGGTAATTCACCCCTCCACTTT
CASSRGVGNSPLHF
>TRBV28|TRBJ1-2|.|TRBD1
TGTGCCAGCAGCTCAGGGACAGGGGATACCTTAGGCTATGGCTACACCTTC
CASSSGTGDTLGYGYTF
>TRBV15|TRBJ2-4|once|.
TGTGCCACCAGCAGAGCCGGCGGGCTAGCCAAAAACATTCAGTACTTC
CATSRAGGLAKNIQYF